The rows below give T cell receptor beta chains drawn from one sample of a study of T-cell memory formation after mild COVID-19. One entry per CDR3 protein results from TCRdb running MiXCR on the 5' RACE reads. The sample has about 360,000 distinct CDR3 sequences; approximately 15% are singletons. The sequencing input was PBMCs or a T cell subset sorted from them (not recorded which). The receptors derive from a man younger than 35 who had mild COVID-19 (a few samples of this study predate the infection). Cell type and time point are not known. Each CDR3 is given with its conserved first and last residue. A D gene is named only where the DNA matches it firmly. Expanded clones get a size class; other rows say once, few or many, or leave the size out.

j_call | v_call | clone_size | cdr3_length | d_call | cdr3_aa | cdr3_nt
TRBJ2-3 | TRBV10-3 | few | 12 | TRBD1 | CAILDRGDTQYF | TGTGCCATCTTGGACAGGGGAGATACGCAGTATTTT
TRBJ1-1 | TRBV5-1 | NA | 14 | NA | CASSPTPRNTEAFF | TGCGCCAGCAGCCCTACCCCTAGGAACACTGAAGCTTTCTTT
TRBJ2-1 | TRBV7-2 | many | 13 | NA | CASSPPYRTEKFF | TGTGCCAGCAGCCCCCCTTACCGAACTGAGAAGTTCTTC
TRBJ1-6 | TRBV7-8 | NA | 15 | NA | CASSLAGRGGSPLHF | TGTGCCAGCAGCTTAGCCGGCAGGGGAGGCTCACCCCTCCACTTT
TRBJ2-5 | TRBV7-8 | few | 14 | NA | CASSMRGRQETQYF | TGTGCCAGCAGCATGCGGGGGCGCCAAGAGACCCAGTACTTC
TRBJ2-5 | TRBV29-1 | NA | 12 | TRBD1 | CSGGTVGETQYF | TGCAGCGGTGGGACAGTCGGAGAGACCCAGTACTTC
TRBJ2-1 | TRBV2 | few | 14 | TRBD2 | CASLAGGAYNEQFF | TGTGCCAGCTTGGCGGGGGGCGCCTACAATGAGCAGTTCTTC
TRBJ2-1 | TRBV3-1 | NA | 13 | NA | CASSLRGADEQFF | TGTGCCAGCAGCCTAAGGGGGGCGGATGAGCAGTTCTTC
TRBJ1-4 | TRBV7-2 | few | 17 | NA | CASSLVAWEGVGEKLFF | TGTGCCAGCAGCTTAGTGGCCTGGGAGGGGGTCGGTGAAAAACTGTTTTTT
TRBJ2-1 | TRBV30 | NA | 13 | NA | CAWSHGDFNEQFF | TGTGCCTGGAGTCACGGGGACTTCAATGAGCAGTTCTTC
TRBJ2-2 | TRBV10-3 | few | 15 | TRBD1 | CAISDKDREDGELFF | TGTGCCATCAGTGACAAGGACAGGGAGGACGGGGAGCTGTTTTTT
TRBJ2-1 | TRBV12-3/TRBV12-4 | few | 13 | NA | CASSLDQGYEQFF | TGTGCCAGCAGTTTAGACCAGGGCTATGAGCAGTTCTTC
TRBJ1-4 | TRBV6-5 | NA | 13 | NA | CATRQGVGEKLFF | TGTGCCACCCGGCAGGGAGTTGGTGAAAAACTGTTTTTT
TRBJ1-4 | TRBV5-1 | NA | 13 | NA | CASSPHAGEKLFF | TGCGCCAGCAGCCCCCACGCGGGTGAAAAACTGTTTTTT
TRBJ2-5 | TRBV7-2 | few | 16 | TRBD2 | CASSPDSGGRQETQYF | TGTGCCAGCAGCCCGGATAGCGGGGGAAGGCAAGAGACCCAGTACTTC
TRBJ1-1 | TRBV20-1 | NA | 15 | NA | CSARDRGRMNTEAFF | TGCAGTGCTAGAGACCGGGGACGGATGAACACTGAAGCTTTCTTT
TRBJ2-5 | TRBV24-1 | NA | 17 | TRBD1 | CATSDQKVTGGQETQYF | TGTGCCACCAGTGACCAAAAGGTGACAGGGGGGCAAGAGACCCAGTACTTC
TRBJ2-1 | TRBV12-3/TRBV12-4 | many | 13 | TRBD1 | CASGGQIYNEQFF | TGTGCCAGCGGGGGACAGATTTACAATGAGCAGTTCTTC
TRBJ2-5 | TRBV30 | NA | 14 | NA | CAWSVGGIRETQYF | TGTGCCTGGAGTGTGGGAGGAATTAGAGAGACCCAGTACTTC
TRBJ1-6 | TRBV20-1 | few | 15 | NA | CSARVGSLGYSPLHF | TGCAGTGCTAGAGTGGGGTCTTTAGGGTATTCACCCCTCCACTTT
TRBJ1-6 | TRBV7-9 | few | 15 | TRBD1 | CASSLQGGLDSPLHF | TGTGCCAGCAGCCTCCAGGGGGGATTGGATTCACCCCTCCACTTT
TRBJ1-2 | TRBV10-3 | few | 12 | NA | CAINQGNYGYTF | TGTGCCATCAACCAGGGGAACTATGGCTACACCTTC
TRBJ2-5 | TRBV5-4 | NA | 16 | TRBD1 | CASSWESTGGQETQYF | TGTGCCAGCAGCTGGGAGAGTACAGGGGGCCAAGAGACCCAGTACTTC
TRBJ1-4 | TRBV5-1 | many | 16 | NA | CASSNGQFRTNEKLFF | TGCGCCAGCAGCAACGGACAGTTCCGGACTAATGAAAAACTGTTTTTT
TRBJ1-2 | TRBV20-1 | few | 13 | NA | CSTPGLLNYGYTF | TGCAGCACTCCGGGACTGCTGAACTATGGCTACACCTTC
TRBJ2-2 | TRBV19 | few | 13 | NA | CASSSYRVGELFF | TGTGCCAGTAGTTCCTACAGGGTCGGGGAGCTGTTTTTT
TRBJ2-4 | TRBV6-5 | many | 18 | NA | CASSPGQPIFVAKNIQYF | TGTGCCAGCAGCCCGGGACAACCTATCTTCGTAGCCAAAAACATTCAGTACTTC
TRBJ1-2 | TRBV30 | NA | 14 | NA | CAWSGPRAWYGYTF | TGTGCCTGGAGTGGGCCACGGGCCTGGTATGGCTACACCTTC
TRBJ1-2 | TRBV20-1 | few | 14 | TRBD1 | CSARDTTGNYGYTF | TGCAGTGCTAGGGATACGACAGGGAACTATGGCTACACCTTC
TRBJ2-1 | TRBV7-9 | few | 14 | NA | CASSPPRAANEQFF | TGTGCCAGCAGCCCCCCGAGGGCGGCCAATGAGCAGTTCTTC
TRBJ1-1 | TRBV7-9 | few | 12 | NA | CASSLEGTGTFF | TGTGCCAGCAGCTTAGAGGGCACAGGGACCTTCTTT
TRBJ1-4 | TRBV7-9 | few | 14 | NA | CASSLGAGDEKLFF | TGTGCCAGCAGCTTAGGGGCGGGGGACGAAAAACTGTTTTTT
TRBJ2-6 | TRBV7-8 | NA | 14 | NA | CASSSLSGANVLTF | TGTGCCAGCAGCTCTCTCTCTGGGGCCAACGTCCTGACTTTC
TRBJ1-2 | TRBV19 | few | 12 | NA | CASSIRNYGYTF | TGTGCCAGTAGTATTCGGAACTATGGCTACACCTTC
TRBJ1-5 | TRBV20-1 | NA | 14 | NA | CSAAGTPSNQPQHF | TGCAGTGCAGCAGGGACACCTAGCAATCAGCCCCAGCATTTT
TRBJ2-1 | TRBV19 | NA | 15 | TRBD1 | CASSIGGGLYNEQFF | TGTGCCAGTAGTATAGGAGGGGGCTTGTACAATGAGCAGTTCTTC
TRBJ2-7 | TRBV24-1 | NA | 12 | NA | CATSDLRGEQYF | TGTGCCACCAGTGACCTCAGGGGCGAGCAGTACTTC
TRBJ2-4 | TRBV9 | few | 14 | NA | CASSVSAGENIQYF | TGTGCCAGCAGCGTATCCGCGGGCGAAAACATTCAGTACTTC
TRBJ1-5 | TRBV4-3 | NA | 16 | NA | CASSQDYSARNQPQHF | TGCGCCAGCAGCCAAGACTACAGCGCCCGCAATCAGCCCCAGCATTTT
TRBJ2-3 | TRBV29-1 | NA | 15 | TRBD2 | CSVEGTSSGTDTQYF | TGCAGCGTTGAAGGGACTAGCTCGGGCACAGATACGCAGTATTTT
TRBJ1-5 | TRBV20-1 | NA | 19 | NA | CSARFVGRGSSVGNQPQHF | TGCAGTGCTAGATTCGTCGGCAGGGGTTCATCGGTAGGCAATCAGCCCCAGCATTTT
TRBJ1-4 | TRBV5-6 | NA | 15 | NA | CASSWPGTDEEKLFF | TGTGCCAGCAGCTGGCCCGGGACGGATGAGGAAAAACTGTTTTTT
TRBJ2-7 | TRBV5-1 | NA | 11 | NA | CASSGEYEQYF | TGCGCCAGCTCAGGGGAATACGAGCAGTACTTC
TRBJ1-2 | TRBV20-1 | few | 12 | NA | CSARDNNYGYTF | TGCAGTGCTAGGGACAATAACTATGGCTACACCTTC
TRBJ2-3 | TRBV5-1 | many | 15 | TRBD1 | CASSFTGGGTDTQYF | TGCGCCAGCAGCTTTACAGGGGGTGGCACAGATACGCAGTATTTT
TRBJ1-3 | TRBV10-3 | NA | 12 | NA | CATTGGGNTIYF | TGTGCCACCACAGGTGGGGGAAACACCATATATTTT
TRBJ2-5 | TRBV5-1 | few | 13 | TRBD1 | CASTWTGNPTQYF | TGCGCCAGCACTTGGACAGGCAATCCGACCCAGTACTTC
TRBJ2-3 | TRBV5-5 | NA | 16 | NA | CASSLAIRMSTDTQYF | TGTGCCAGCAGCTTGGCCATCCGGATGAGCACAGATACGCAGTATTTT
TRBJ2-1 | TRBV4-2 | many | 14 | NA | CASSQPPAYNEQFF | TGTGCCAGCAGCCAACCCCCGGCTTACAATGAGCAGTTCTTC
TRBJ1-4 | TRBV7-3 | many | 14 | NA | CASSLTSGGSELFF | TGTGCCAGCAGCTTAACTTCGGGAGGGAGTGAACTGTTTTTT
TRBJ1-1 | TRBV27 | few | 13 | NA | CASSWAGNTEAFF | TGTGCCAGCAGTTGGGCGGGGAACACTGAAGCTTTCTTT
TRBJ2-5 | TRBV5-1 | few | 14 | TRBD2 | CASSRWTSGESQYF | TGCGCCAGCAGCCGATGGACTAGCGGAGAATCCCAGTACTTC
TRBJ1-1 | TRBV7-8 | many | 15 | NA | CASSLGSSRGTEAFF | TGTGCCAGCAGCTTAGGCTCCTCCCGCGGCACTGAAGCTTTCTTT
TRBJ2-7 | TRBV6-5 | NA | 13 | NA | CASSRTYNYEQYF | TGTGCCAGCAGTCGGACATATAACTACGAGCAGTACTTC
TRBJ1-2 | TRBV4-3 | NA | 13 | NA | CASSQVGFQGYTF | TGCGCCAGCAGCCAAGTGGGGTTTCAGGGCTACACCTTC
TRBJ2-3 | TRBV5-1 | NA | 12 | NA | CASSLWRDTQYF | TGCGCCAGCAGCTTGTGGCGGGATACGCAGTATTTT
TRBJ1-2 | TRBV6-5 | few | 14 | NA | CASSYPDPERGYTF | TGTGCCAGCAGTTACCCGGACCCAGAACGTGGCTACACCTTC
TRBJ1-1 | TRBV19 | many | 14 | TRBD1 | CASSPPGDSSEAFF | TGTGCCAGTAGTCCCCCTGGGGACAGTTCTGAAGCTTTCTTT
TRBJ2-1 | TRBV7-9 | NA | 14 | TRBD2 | CASSFRAGGYEQFF | TGTGCCAGCAGTTTCCGGGCGGGGGGATATGAGCAGTTCTTC